This T cell receptor beta chain originates from a study of blood T cell repertoires in COVID-19. CDR1 and CDR2 from the germline V gene are SGHAT and FQNNGV. The CDR3 covers 15 residues. Between the trimmed V and J ends, which lost 0 bases and 4 bases, there was a span of 10 bases. TCRdb's copy holds only in-frame clones and misses some; the assay was immunoSEQ multiplex PCR. The sample records fewer than 250,000 clones, approximately 90% being singletons. This sequence joins TRBV11-2 and TRBJ1-5; D remains unclear. Sequences were obtained from PBMCs or T cells enriched from blood (not recorded which). This receptor was obtained from a man aged 50-60 years who had been exposed to COVID-19. CDR3 sequence reads: CASSLERAGNQPQHF. The CDR3 DNA reads as TGTGCCAGCAGCTTAGAACGGGCGGGGAATCAGCCCCAGCATTTT.